This T cell receptor beta chain is from a study of blood T cell repertoires in COVID-19. Profiling relied on immunoSEQ multiplex PCR, and the TCRdb table lists in-frame clones only, not all of them. The sample carries 140,000 to 150,000 clones, 84% recorded once. Trimming pared 0 bases from V and 3 bases from J, leaving 13 bases between. Germline CDR1 SGHRS, CDR2 YFSETQ. CDR3 length equals 15 residues. Input material: peripheral blood. The V call is TRBV5-1, the J call TRBJ2-7; weak D call: TRBD1 (6 bases). The sequence derives from a human donor in a cohort sampled during active COVID-19. CDR3 DNA sequence: TGCGCCAGCAGCTTGGGTGGACAGTTGGTCTACGAGCAGTACTTC. Its protein product is CASSLGGQLVYEQYF.